The source of this T cell receptor (beta chain) is a study of radiotherapy plus CTLA-4 blockade in lung cancer (dated by TCRdb to 2017 to 2018). As for the study more broadly: Among enrolled patients, 18% had an objective response and 31% reached disease control.

Results the study describes overall, beyond this receptor: TCR clones derived from tumors expanded in peripheral blood after treatment with radiotherapy and ipilimumab. Increased serum interferon-beta after radiation, together with early dynamic changes in blood T cell clones, were reported to be the strongest predictors of response.

Note on this clone: Its antigen target is currently unknown. Base qualities are not at hand, and no much larger clone is one base apart.

Focal radiation therapy combined with CTLA-4 blockade (ipilimumab) was tested in patients with chemo-refractory metastatic non-small-cell lung cancer. Library prep was done by the immunoSEQ multiplex PCR assay. In its TCRdb copy, this immuneACCESS table keeps in-frame sequences only and misses some clones. Where compared with another copy, unresolved V genes explain less than half of these, and the others have no known cause. This sample lists about 49,000 clones; approximately 76% were detected once. The leading ten clones occupy over 8.5% of the sample. The sequenced sample was peripheral blood, obtained from a patient treated with radiotherapy plus ipilimumab. The sequence derives from a human donor with non-small cell lung cancer who had stable disease on radiotherapy plus ipilimumab.

In nucleotides, the sequence is TGTGCCAGCAGCGTACAGGGACAGCCTTGGGACGCTTTCTTT. The resulting protein is CASSVQGQPWDAFF. The rearranged segments are TRBV9 and TRBJ1-1, and 7 junction bases match TRBD1. CDR3 length: 14 amino acids, cysteine to phenylalanine. Kept here is only the CDR3 DNA, which spans 42 bases and is read in frame from base 1. Trimming removed 1 base from V and 11 bases from J; the gene matches leave 11 bases unexplained. CDR1 is given as SGDLS and CDR2 as YYNGEE, both from the germline V gene. This CDR3, with the reference TRBV9 and TRBJ1-1 proteins standing in past its ends, gives the full variable domain DSGVTQTPKHLITATGQRVTLRCSPRSGDLSVYWYQQSLDQGLQFLIQYYNGEERAKGNILERFSAQQFPDLHSELNLSSLELGDSALYFCASSVQGQPWDAFFGQGTRLTVV.